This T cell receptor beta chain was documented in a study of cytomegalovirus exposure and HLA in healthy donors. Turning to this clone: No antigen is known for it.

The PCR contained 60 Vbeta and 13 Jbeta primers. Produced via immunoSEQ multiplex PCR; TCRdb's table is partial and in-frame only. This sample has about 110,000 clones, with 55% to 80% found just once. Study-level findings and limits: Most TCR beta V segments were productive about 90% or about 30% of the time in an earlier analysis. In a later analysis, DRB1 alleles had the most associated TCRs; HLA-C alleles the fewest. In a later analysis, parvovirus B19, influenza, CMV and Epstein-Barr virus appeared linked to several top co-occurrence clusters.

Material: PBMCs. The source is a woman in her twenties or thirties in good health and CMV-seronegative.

The CDR3 sequence is CASRGGRSPSVRTGANVLTF. The CDR3 nucleotides read TGTGCCAGCAGGGGTGGCAGATCTCCTTCGGTGAGGACTGGGGCCAACGTCCTGACTTTC. This chain links TRBV28 with TRBJ2-6; D unresolved. There are 20 residues in the CDR3. The germline V gene has CDR1 MDHEN and CDR2 SYDVKM. Trimming shortened V by 6 bases and J by 2 bases, and 26 bases separated the two germline ends.